Listed here are 23 T cell receptor beta chains from one sample, sequenced in a study of blood T cell repertoires in COVID-19. The assay was immunoSEQ multiplex PCR, and TCRdb's table has in-frame clones only and misses some. Among 60,000 or so clones listed, 70% to 90% were seen once. Material: peripheral blood. These receptors were taken from a woman in her 70s with active COVID-19.

The rearrangement joins TRBV27 to TRBJ2-7; 8 bases line up with TRBD2. With V trimmed by 3 bases and J by 0 bases, 7 bases remained unmatched. CDR1 and CDR2 from the germline V gene are MNHEY and SMNVEV (reference sequence). The CDR3 extends over 16 amino acids. The CDR3 DNA reads TGTGCCAGCAGTTTCAGCGGGAGAGGGGGCTCCTACGAGCAGTACTTC. Protein product: CASSFSGRGGSYEQYF.

This clone was picked up a small number of times. This chain links TRBV4-1 with TRBJ1-1; 12 nucleotides agree with TRBD1. The CDR3 has 18 amino acids. V shed 4 bases, J shed 3 bases, and the junction held 12 bases outside the gene matches. In germline, CDR1 is MGHRA, CDR2 YSYEKL. CDR3 protein: CASSRAGQGAVGYTEAFF. CDR3 in DNA: TGCGCCAGCAGCCGAGCGGGACAGGGGGCAGTTGGTTACACTGAAGCTTTCTTT.

This chain links TRBV12-2 with TRBJ2-1; the table's D gene call, TRBD1, was not cross checked with the DNA. TRBV12-2 is recorded as a pseudogene. This CDR3 has 20 residues. This chain's CDR3 is CASRLRTGGYGTRAPNEQFF. CDR3 DNA: TGTGCAAGTCGCTTACGGACAGGGGGCTACGGAACCCGGGCACCCAATGAGCAGTTCTTC.

Here the CDR3 DNA reads TGTGCCAGCAGTTATCCGCTAGCGGGGGGGACCTCCTACGAGCAGTACTTC. Its protein product is CASSYPLAGGTSYEQYF. This sequence joins TRBV6-2 or TRBV6-3 and TRBJ2-7; 12 bases map to TRBD2. Germline V gene lookup returns CDR1 MNHEY and CDR2 SVGEGT. The CDR3 covers 17 residues. J was trimmed by 0 bases and V by 3 bases; bases with no gene match: 6.

The chain employs TRBV21-1 and TRBJ2-2; the D segment call TRBD2 is taken from the table without a DNA check. TRBV21-1 is designated a pseudogene. The CDR3 contains 20 residues. CDR3 region: CASSITPGYLTRVNTGELFF. CDR3 DNA sequence: TGTGCCAGCAGCATAACCCCGGGATATTTGACTAGGGTGAACACCGGGGAGCTGTTTTTT.

The V call is TRBV28, the J call TRBJ1-1; weak D call: TRBD1 (5 bases). V was cut by 3 bases and J by 1 base, with 15 bases left in between. Germline V lookup: CDR1 MDHEN, CDR2 SYDVKM. This CDR3 has 16 amino acids. The CDR3: CASSLRQGAPNTEAFF. The CDR3 nucleotides read TGTGCCAGCAGTTTGCGGCAGGGCGCCCCGAACACTGAAGCTTTCTTT.

The V gene is TRBV5-1, the J gene TRBJ1-2; no reliable D call. The CDR3 has 16 residues. Trimming took 0 bases from V and 4 from J, leaving 16 bases between them. Germline CDR1 and CDR2: SGHRS and YFSETQ. The DNA of the CDR3 is TGCGCCAGCAGCTTGGACGGGGTCCTCCCAACCTATGGCTACACCTTC. This sequence encodes CASSLDGVLPTYGYTF.

This clone was picked up one time. The chain joins TRBV6-5 to TRBJ1-1, with 8 bases aligning to TRBD1. The trim removed 2 bases at V and 4 bases at J, leaving 3 bases unmatched. The CDR3 runs to 14 residues. Germline V gives CDR1 MNHEY, CDR2 SVGAGI. CDR3 sequence: CASSYQGAATEAFF. CDR3 bases: TGTGCCAGCAGTTACCAGGGGGCGGCCACTGAAGCTTTCTTT.

The chain employs TRBV28 and TRBJ1-5; D not resolved. This CDR3 is built from 19 residues. Germline V lookup: CDR1 MDHEN, CDR2 SYDVKM. V was clipped by 6 bases and J by 2 bases, with 26 bases between them. The CDR3 DNA is TGTGCCAGCAGCACAGTAGGGCCCCTGAGGGCTGTCGGCAATCAGCCCCAGCATTTT. The encoded protein is CASSTVGPLRAVGNQPQHF.

This chain joins TRBV3-1 (or the pseudogene TRBV3-2) and TRBJ1-2, with 7 bases that match TRBD1. CDR1 and CDR2 from the germline V gene are LGHDT and YNNKEL (reference sequence). The length of the CDR3 is 13 residues. V was pared by 3 bases and J by 4 bases, with 2 bases of the junction left unmatched. In DNA form, the CDR3 reads TGTGCCAGCAGCCAGGGACAGACCTATGGCTACACCTTC. This translates into CASSQGQTYGYTF.

The CDR3 reads CASSLAGGETQYF. In DNA, the CDR3 is TGCGCCAGCAGCTTGGCCGGGGGGGAGACCCAGTACTTC. J is TRBJ2-5 and V is TRBV5-1; 7 bases map to TRBD2. Trimming at V came to 0 bases and at J to 5 bases, leaving 1 base not matched to a gene. Germline values: CDR1 SGHRS, CDR2 YFSETQ. The CDR3 has 13 residues.

This chain connects TRBV11-2 to TRBJ2-5; 9 nucleotides line up with TRBD1. The CDR3 spans 16 residues. J was trimmed by 7 bases and V by 0 bases; bases with no gene match: 9. Germline CDR1 and CDR2: SGHAT and FQNNGV. CDR3 protein: CASSLEPDRGYGTQYF. The CDR3, as DNA: TGTGCCAGCAGCTTAGAGCCCGACAGGGGGTATGGGACCCAGTACTTC.

The rearrangement links TRBV28 to TRBJ2-4, with D perhaps matching TRBD2 (6 bases). The V gene lost 5 bases and the J gene lost 9 bases, with 26 bases spanning the gap. The CDR3 contains 17 residues. The germline V gene encodes CDR1 MDHEN and CDR2 SYDVKM. CDR3 bases: TGTGCCAGCAGTGCGCCTACTAGCCCGGCGGGCAATGTCATTCAGTACTTC. It codes for CASSAPTSPAGNVIQYF. Using reference TRBV28 and TRBJ2-4 for the parts outside the CDR3, the full variable domain is DVKVTQSSRYLVKRTGEKVFLECVQDMDHENMFWYRQDPGLGLRLIYFSYDVKMKEKGDIPEGYSVSREKKERFSLILESASTNQTSMYLCASSAPTSPAGNVIQYFGAGTRLSVL.

The chain recombines TRBV13 with TRBJ2-3; D gene unclear. V gave up 5 bases and J gave up 6 bases, with 9 bases separating them. From germline, CDR1 is PRHDT and CDR2 FYEKMQ (reference sequence). This CDR3 region has 12 residues. CDR3 sequence: CASSQAWDTQYF. The CDR3 DNA follows: TGTGCCAGCAGCCAGGCCTGGGATACGCAGTATTTT.

The chain uses TRBV2 and TRBJ1-4; TRBD1 aligns across 7 bases. V lost 10 bases, J lost 0 bases, and 8 bases stayed unmatched. The CDR3 has 15 amino acids. Germline lookup yields CDR1 SNHLY and CDR2 FYNNEI. The CDR3 here is CANPGQVATNEKLFF. CDR3 in DNA: TGTGCCAACCCCGGACAGGTGGCAACTAATGAAAAACTGTTTTTT. The whole variable domain, filled in from reference TRBV2 and TRBJ1-4, reads EPEVTQTPSHQVTQMGQEVILRCVPISNHLYFYWYRQILGQKVEFLVSFYNNEISEKSEIFDDQFSVERPDGSNFTLKIRSTKLEDSAMYFCANPGQVATNEKLFFGSGTQLSVL.

The V call is TRBV19, the J call TRBJ2-3, with D possibly matching TRBD1 (7 bases). Germline CDR1 is LNHDA and CDR2 is SQIVND (reference sequence). CDR3 length: 14 amino acids. V was cut by 6 bases and J by 5 bases, with 15 bases left in between. In nucleotides, the CDR3 is TGTGCCAGTAGCGCAAGACAGGGAGGAGATACGCAGTATTTT. Translated, it gives CASSARQGGDTQYF.

The table lists this clone with a count of one. This chain uses TRBV11-2 with TRBJ2-3; 7 bases align to TRBD1. Germline V CDR1 and CDR2: SGHAT, FQNNGV. CDR3 length: 15 residues. Unmatched junction bases numbered 8, after V lost 5 bases and J lost 3 bases. CDR3 sequence: CASSPGTAFTDTQYF. CDR3 DNA: TGTGCCAGCAGCCCGGGGACAGCCTTTACAGATACGCAGTATTTT.

CDR3 bases: TGTGCCAGCACTAGTTCAAAGGGACAGGGGGGACGCACTGAAGCTTTCTTT. This codes for CASTSSKGQGGRTEAFF. This chain joins TRBV28 and TRBJ1-1, with TRBD1 matching 11 bases. Unmatched junction bases numbered 14, after V lost 7 bases and J lost 4 bases. The CDR3 is 17 amino acids. Germline assignment: CDR1 MDHEN and CDR2 SYDVKM.

This chain's CDR3 is CASSPKPGTGKSYGYTF. CDR3 nucleotides: TGCGCCAGCAGCCCGAAGCCCGGGACAGGAAAAAGCTATGGCTACACCTTC. The chain has TRBV4-1 and TRBJ1-2; TRBD1 agrees at 8 bases. In germline, CDR1 is MGHRA, CDR2 YSYEKL. V lost 4 bases to trimming and J lost 4 bases; unmatched junction nucleotides: 14. The CDR3 length is 17 residues.

The chain is built from TRBV30 and TRBJ1-2; 7 bases align to TRBD1. The V gene end was trimmed by 4 bases and the J gene end by 4 bases; junction bases not matched to a gene: 3. The germline V gene encodes CDR1 GTSNPN and CDR2 SVGIG (reference sequence). CDR3 size: 12 residues. The CDR3 loop reads CAWTRQGYGYTF. For the CDR3, the DNA is TGTGCCTGGACCAGACAGGGCTATGGCTACACCTTC.

CDR3 bases: TGTGCCAGCAGCGTCCGGGACAGGAACAATGAGCAGTTCTTC. Translated, it gives CASSVRDRNNEQFF. This chain uses TRBV9 with TRBJ2-1; 8 bases match TRBD1. The length of the CDR3 is 14 residues. Trimming took 2 bases from V and 5 from J; bases not matched to a gene: 3. CDR1 SGDLS and CDR2 YYNGEE come from the germline V gene.

The genes are TRBV10-3 and TRBJ2-7, with 7 positions matching TRBD1. The CDR3 sequence is 17 residues long. Per germline, CDR1 ENHRY and CDR2 SYGVKD. The V segment lost 1 base and the J segment 2 bases; nucleotides outside the gene matches: 11. The CDR3 coding sequence is TGTGCCATCAGTGAGTTCTATCATGGACAGGATACCTACGAGCAGTACTTC. The encoded protein is CAISEFYHGQDTYEQYF.

The rearrangement links TRBV7-3 to TRBJ2-2, with TRBD2 identical over 11 bases. CDR1 and CDR2 (germline): SGHTA, FQGTGA. After removal of 5 bases from V and 5 bases from J, the junction contained 4 bases not matched to a gene. This CDR3 comprises 15 residues. The CDR3 loop reads CASSPSSGGTGELFF. The CDR3 bases are TGTGCCAGCAGCCCATCTAGCGGGGGGACCGGGGAGCTGTTTTTT.